This T cell receptor beta chain appears in the sequencing data of a study of cytomegalovirus exposure and HLA in healthy donors. Trimming took 6 bases from V and 9 from J; bases not matched to a gene: 11. Germline values: CDR1 MNHEY, CDR2 SVGAGI. The CDR3 is made up of 14 amino acids. Use of 60 Vbeta and 13 Jbeta primers characterized the PCR. The protocol was immunoSEQ multiplex PCR, while the TCRdb copy is restricted to in-frame clones and leaves out a portion. The repertoire has fewer than 250,000 clones, 83% of them found once; the top ten carry 1.4%. The clonotype was recovered from a girl aged 10 to 17 in good health and CMV-seronegative. The sample taken for sequencing was PBMCs. The chain combines TRBV6-5 with TRBJ1-2, with TRBD1 matching 9 bases. The CDR3 DNA reads TGTGCCAGCAGGCTGCCGGGACAGGGTTTCAGCTACACCTTC. The encoded protein is CASRLPGQGFSYTF.